A single sample is the source of the 3 T cell receptor beta chains below, sequenced in a study of blood T cells in healthy people across ages. A second roughly 6 to 11 cycle PCR used barcoded and J-beta primers. TCRdb called the 5' RACE reads again in MiXCR, with one record for every CDR3 protein. The table records some 860,000 distinct CDR3 sequences, more than 50% of them present only once. The material sequenced was blood. These TCRs come from a man aged 40-49 years in good health.

The chain's CDR3 is CASSPFPGQAVQDGYTF. In DNA form, the CDR3 reads TGTGCCAGCTCACCCTTCCCGGGACAGGCCGTGCAGGATGGCTACACCTTC. V gene TRBV18 combines with J gene TRBJ1-2; TRBD1 matches at 8 bases. Germline assignment: CDR1 KGHSH and CDR2 LQKENI. CDR3 size: 17 residues. The V and J ends lost 3 bases and 6 bases, in that order; junction bases with no gene match: 15.

The rearrangement joins TRBV20-1 to TRBJ1-6; maybe TRBD1 (6 bases). Germline V gene sequence: CDR1 DFQATT, CDR2 SNEGSKA (reference sequence). The CDR3 has 15 residues. V lost 5 bases to trimming and J lost 10 bases, with 21 bases between them. The CDR3 bases are TGCAGTGCTCAGTCCGGGGGCCAATTGGGGTCACCCCTCCACTTT. Amino acids: CSAQSGGQLGSPLHF.

The chain carries TRBV6-5 and TRBJ1-2, with 7 bases fitting TRBD1. CDR1 and CDR2 (germline): MNHEY, SVGAGI. With 5 bases clipped from V and 6 bases from J, the junction kept 3 bases outside the gene matches. There are 12 residues in the CDR3. The CDR3 here is CASSATGNGYTF. CDR3 coding DNA: TGTGCCAGCAGTGCGACAGGGAATGGCTACACCTTC.